Listed here are 11 T cell receptor beta chains from one sample, sequenced in a study of T cell responses to AZD1222 COVID-19 vaccine. Profiling relied on immunoSEQ multiplex PCR, and the TCRdb table lists in-frame clones only, not all of them. Seen here are about 140,000 clones, about 90% observed once, and the top ten hold 7.5% to 9.5%. The sequencing here drew on peripheral blood, taken 28 days after the second dose of the MenACWY control vaccine. Source of these receptors: an adult who received the MenACWY meningococcal vaccine as a control.

The chain couples TRBV19 to TRBJ1-1; a weak D match, TRBD1 (6 bases). The CDR3 extends over 17 amino acids. Trimming cost V 3 bases and J 1 base, with 18 bases left between them. Germline V lookup: CDR1 LNHDA, CDR2 SQIVND (reference sequence). The CDR3 loop is CASSIVTGPTQNTEAFF. CDR3 nucleotides: TGTGCCAGTAGTATCGTGACAGGCCCCACGCAGAACACTGAAGCTTTCTTT.

The genes are TRBV11-2 and TRBJ1-5, with D hard to call. V shed 1 base and J shed 4 bases, with 11 bases lying between them. Germline values: CDR1 SGHAT, CDR2 FQNNGV. This CDR3 is built from 15 residues. The CDR3 DNA reads TGTGCCAGCAGCTTAGGCGACGGGAGAAATCAGCCCCAGCATTTT. Amino acid sequence: CASSLGDGRNQPQHF.

This chain links TRBV5-1 with TRBJ2-3; 16 bases are a match to TRBD2. This CDR3 has 17 amino acids. Germline assignment: CDR1 SGHRS and CDR2 YFSETQ. Trimming cost V 4 bases and J 2 bases; bases outside gene matches: 4. In DNA, the CDR3 is TGCGCCAGCAGCCCGGGACTAGCGGGAGGGAACACAGATACGCAGTATTTT. This gives the protein CASSPGLAGGNTDTQYF. The full variable domain, its missing parts supplied by reference TRBV5-1 and TRBJ2-3, is KAGVTQTPRYLIKTRGQQVTLSCSPISGHRSVSWYQQTPGQGLQFLFEYFSETQRNKGNFPGRFSGRQFSNSRSEMNVSTLELGDSALYLCASSPGLAGGNTDTQYFGPGTRLTVL.

This clone showed up just a few times. The chain links TRBV18 to TRBJ2-1; D remains ambiguous. Between the trimmed V and J ends, which lost 2 bases and 7 bases, there was a span of 3 bases. The CDR3 spans 11 residues. Germline V gene data show CDR1 as KGHSH and CDR2 as LQKENI. The CDR3 reads CASSPKNEQFF. In nucleotides, the CDR3 is TGTGCCAGCTCACCAAAAAATGAGCAGTTCTTC.

The rearrangement uses TRBV18 and TRBJ1-3; D remains unclear. Germline V gene lookup returns CDR1 KGHSH and CDR2 LQKENI. Trimming removed 3 bases from V and 5 bases from J, with 8 bases in between. This CDR3 contains 13 residues. CDR3 sequence (DNA): TGTGCCAGCTCACCTCCAGACAGAAACACCATATATTTT. Protein product: CASSPPDRNTIYF.

The J gene is TRBJ1-5, the V gene TRBV28, with 7 bases fitting TRBD1. This CDR3 is 15 amino acids long. CDR1 and CDR2 from the germline V gene are MDHEN and SYDVKM. The J segment lost 1 base and the V segment lost 5 bases, leaving 5 bases of the junction unmatched. The CDR3 bases are TGTGCCAGCAGTCCCGGGACAGTCAGCAATCAGCCCCAGCATTTT. It is translated as CASSPGTVSNQPQHF. The whole variable domain, remainder taken from reference TRBV28 and TRBJ1-5, is DVKVTQSSRYLVKRTGEKVFLECVQDMDHENMFWYRQDPGLGLRLIYFSYDVKMKEKGDIPEGYSVSREKKERFSLILESASTNQTSMYLCASSPGTVSNQPQHFGDGTRLSIL.

The V gene is TRBV19, the J gene TRBJ1-5; weak D call: TRBD1 (6 bases). The CDR3 is 15 residues long. Germline CDR1 LNHDA, CDR2 SQIVND (reference sequence). Deletions cut 4 bases from V and 0 bases from J, with 10 bases between. This chain's CDR3 is CASSKTTGSNQPQHF. The CDR3 DNA follows: TGTGCCAGTAGTAAAACGACAGGTAGCAATCAGCCCCAGCATTTT.

This clone was recorded only once. The chain links TRBV28 to TRBJ2-1, with a possible D match to TRBD1 (6 bases). V was shortened by 2 bases and J by 3 bases, with 11 bases between the two germline ends. CDR1 and CDR2 from the germline V gene are MDHEN and SYDVKM. The CDR3 has 15 amino acids. In DNA, the CDR3 is TGTGCCAGCAGTTTAGCCTCGACAGGCTACAATGAGCAGTTCTTC. This encodes CASSLASTGYNEQFF.

V usage is TRBV10-3 and J usage is TRBJ1-3; 11 bases match TRBD1. V was clipped by 5 bases and J by 2 bases; unmatched bases: 5. Germline V gives CDR1 ENHRY, CDR2 SYGVKD. CDR3 size: 16 residues. CDR3 residues: CAISKGQGGAGNTIYF. The CDR3 DNA is TGTGCCATCAGTAAGGGACAGGGGGGGGCTGGAAACACCATATATTTT.

The chain combines TRBV5-4 with TRBJ2-2; 10 bases align to TRBD2. V dropped 3 bases and J dropped 1; count of bases not matched to a gene: 0. This CDR3 has 15 residues. Germline CDR1 SGHNT, CDR2 YYREEE (reference sequence). This CDR3 is CASSWTSGNTGELFF. The CDR3, as DNA: TGTGCCAGCAGCTGGACTAGCGGGAACACCGGGGAGCTGTTTTTT.

The CDR3 nucleotides read TGTGCCAGCAGCTTAGGACTGGCTAAAAACAATGAGCAGTTCTTC. Encoded protein: CASSLGLAKNNEQFF. This chain links TRBV7-2 with TRBJ2-1; D gene uncertain. Germline CDR1 and CDR2: SGHTA and FQGNSA. Trimming took off 1 base at V and 5 bases at J, with 12 bases between the two ends. The CDR3 extends over 15 amino acids.